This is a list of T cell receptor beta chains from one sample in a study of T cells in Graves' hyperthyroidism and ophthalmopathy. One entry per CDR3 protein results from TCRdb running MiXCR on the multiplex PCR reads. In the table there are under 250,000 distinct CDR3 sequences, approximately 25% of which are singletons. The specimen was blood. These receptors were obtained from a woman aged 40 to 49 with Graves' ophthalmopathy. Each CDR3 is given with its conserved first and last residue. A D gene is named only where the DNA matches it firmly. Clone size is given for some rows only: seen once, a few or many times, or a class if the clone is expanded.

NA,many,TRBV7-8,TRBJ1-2,CASSMGPDYGYTF,TGTGCCAGCAGCATGGGACCTGACTATGGCTACACCTTC
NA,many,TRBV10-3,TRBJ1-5,CAISEGQEMDNQPQHF,TGTGCCATCAGCGAGGGGCAGGAAATGGACAATCAGCCCCAGCATTTT
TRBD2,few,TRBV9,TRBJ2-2,CASSPSGSGRAPGELFF,TGTGCCAGCAGCCCCAGCGGTAGCGGGAGGGCCCCCGGGGAGCTGTTTTTT
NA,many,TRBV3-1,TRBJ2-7,CASSQDLKEGREQYF,TGTGCCAGCAGCCAAGATCTTAAGGAAGGAAGGGAGCAGTACTTC
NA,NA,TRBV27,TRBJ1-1,CASSWVGGFTEAFF,TGTGCCAGCAGTTGGGTCGGGGGCTTCACTGAAGCTTTCTTT
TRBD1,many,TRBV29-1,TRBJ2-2,CSGRTGGGTGELFF,TGCAGCGGTCGGACAGGGGGCGGCACCGGGGAGCTGTTTTTT
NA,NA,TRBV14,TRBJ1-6,CASSHAGPSPLHF,TGTGCCAGCAGCCATGCCGGACCGTCACCCCTCCACTTT
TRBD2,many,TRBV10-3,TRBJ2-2,CAINGGLAGGYTGELFF,TGTGCCATCAATGGAGGACTAGCGGGAGGTTACACCGGGGAGCTGTTTTTT
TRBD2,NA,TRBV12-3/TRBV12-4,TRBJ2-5,CASSWRRGGETQYF,TGTGCCAGCAGCTGGAGGCGGGGGGGTGAGACCCAGTACTTC
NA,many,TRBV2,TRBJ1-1,CASSEVRGYTEAFF,TGTGCCAGCAGTGAGGTTCGGGGATACACTGAAGCTTTCTTT
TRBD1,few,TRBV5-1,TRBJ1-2,CASSLDGTGNNYGYTF,TGCGCCAGCAGCTTGGATGGGACAGGGAACAACTATGGCTACACCTTC
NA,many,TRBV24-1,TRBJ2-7,CATARRDSYEQYF,TGTGCCACCGCTCGGCGGGACTCCTACGAGCAGTACTTC
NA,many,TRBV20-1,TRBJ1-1,CSASGPPNTEAFF,TGCAGTGCTAGCGGGCCGCCGAACACTGAAGCTTTCTTT
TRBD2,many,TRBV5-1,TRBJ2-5,CASRGSGVLETQYF,TGCGCCAGCAGGGGCAGCGGGGTCCTAGAGACCCAGTACTTC
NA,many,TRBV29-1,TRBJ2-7,CNKAGQSYEQYF,TGCAATAAGGCGGGACAATCCTACGAGCAGTACTTC
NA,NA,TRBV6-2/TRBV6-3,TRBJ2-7,CASSYRLGGPASYEQYF,TGTGCCAGCAGTTACCGGTTGGGGGGACCCGCTTCCTACGAGCAGTACTTC
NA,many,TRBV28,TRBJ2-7,CASNPQGGYYEQYF,TGTGCCAGCAACCCACAAGGGGGATACTACGAGCAGTACTTC
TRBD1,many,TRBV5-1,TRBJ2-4,CASSLVVGTGPAKNIQYF,TGCGCCAGCAGCTTGGTGGTGGGGACAGGGCCAGCCAAAAACATTCAGTACTTC
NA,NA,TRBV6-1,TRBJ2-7,CASNGQINTYEQYF,TGTGCCAGCAATGGACAGATTAATACCTACGAGCAGTACTTC
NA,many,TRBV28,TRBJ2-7,CASTTSSTYEQYF,TGTGCCAGCACGACTAGTTCAACCTACGAGCAGTACTTC
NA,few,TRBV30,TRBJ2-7,CAWSVYEGLGQYF,TGTGCCTGGAGTGTGTACGAGGGGCTGGGGCAGTACTTC
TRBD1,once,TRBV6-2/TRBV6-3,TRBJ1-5,CASSYSRGTGHSYQPQHF,TGTGCCAGCAGTTACTCGCGAGGGACAGGGCATTCGTACCAGCCCCAGCATTTT
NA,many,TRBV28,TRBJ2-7,CASKRTQDVYEQYF,TGTGCCAGCAAGCGGACACAAGATGTCTACGAGCAGTACTTC
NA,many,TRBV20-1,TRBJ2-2,CSARALQNTGELFF,TGCAGTGCCAGGGCTCTTCAGAACACCGGGGAGCTGTTTTTT
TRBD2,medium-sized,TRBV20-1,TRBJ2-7,CSALGLAGGTYEQYF,TGCAGTGCCTTGGGACTAGCGGGAGGAACCTACGAGCAGTACTTC
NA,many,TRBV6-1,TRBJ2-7,CASSEAQGPASYEQYF,TGTGCCAGCAGTGAAGCGCAAGGCCCAGCCTCCTACGAGCAGTACTTC
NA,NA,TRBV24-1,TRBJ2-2,CATQNTGELFF,TGTGCCACTCAGAACACCGGGGAGCTGTTTTTT
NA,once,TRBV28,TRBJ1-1,CASSLSGQMNTEAFF,TGTGCCAGCAGTTTGTCCGGACAGATGAACACTGAAGCTTTCTTT
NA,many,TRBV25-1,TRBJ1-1,CASILRGGTEAFF,TGTGCCAGCATTCTACGGGGGGGCACTGAAGCTTTCTTT
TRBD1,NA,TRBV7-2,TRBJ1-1,CASSRDRLTEAFF,TGTGCCAGCAGCCGGGACAGGCTCACTGAAGCTTTCTTT
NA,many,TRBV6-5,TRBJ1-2,CASKGGQNHGGYTF,TGTGCCAGTAAAGGGGGGCAGAACCACGGGGGCTACACCTTC
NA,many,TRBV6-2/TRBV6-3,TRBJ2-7,CASTRTITHYEQYF,TGTGCCAGCACCCGGACTATCACGCACTACGAGCAGTACTTC
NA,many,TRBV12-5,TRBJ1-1,CASGLVQGGGPGMNTEAFF,TGTGCTAGTGGTTTGGTACAGGGAGGGGGTCCTGGAATGAACACTGAAGCTTTCTTT
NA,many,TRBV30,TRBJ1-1,CAWSVQLWTEAFF,TGTGCCTGGAGTGTACAGTTGTGGACTGAAGCTTTCTTT